The clone carrying this T cell receptor beta chain has more than one count but fewer than ten. Its matching antigen is unknown. Constant-region reverse primers amplified full-length variable regions, followed by semi-nested Nested Universal Primer A PCR. Via MiXCR, TCRdb re-called the 5' RACE reads, giving one row per CDR3 protein. The table lists roughly 42,000 distinct CDR3 sequences, around 30% of them singletons. The study, taken as a whole, reports: Tumor Tregs overlapped most with tumor, then blood, naive CD4+ cells.

This CDR3 has 16 amino acids. Per germline, CDR1 SEHNR and CDR2 FQNEAQ (reference sequence). The trim removed 4 bases at V and 4 bases at J, leaving 10 bases unmatched. The chain employs TRBV7-9 and TRBJ2-7; 10 positions agree with TRBD1. Sequenced material: tumor-infiltrating memory CD4+ T cells sorted from the breast tumor. Subset here: memory CD4+ T cells, CD4+CD45RO+CD25-. The receptor was derived from a female donor with breast cancer. Here the CDR3 DNA reads TGTGCCAGCAGCTCGACCGGCTGGGACAGGGGATACGAGCAGTACTTC. Residues: CASSSTGWDRGYEQYF.